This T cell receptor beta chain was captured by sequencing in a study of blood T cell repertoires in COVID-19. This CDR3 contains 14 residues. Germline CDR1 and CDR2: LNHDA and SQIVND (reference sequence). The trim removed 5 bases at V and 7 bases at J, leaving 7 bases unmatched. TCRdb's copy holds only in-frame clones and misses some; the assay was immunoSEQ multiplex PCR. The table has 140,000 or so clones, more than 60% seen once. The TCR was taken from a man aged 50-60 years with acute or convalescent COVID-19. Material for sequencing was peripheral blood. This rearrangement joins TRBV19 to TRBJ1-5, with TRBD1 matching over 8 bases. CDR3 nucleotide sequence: TGTGCCAGTAGTTCGGACAGGGTCGGACAGCCCCAGCATTTT. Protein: CASSSDRVGQPQHF.